This T cell receptor beta chain comes out of a study of blood T cell repertoires in COVID-19. For the study at large: PBMCs, B-cell-depleted T cells, or T cells provided the cDNA or gDNA that made up the material.

Per the original methods: From reference gene primer amplification, estimates of nucleated cell counts were derived. Libraries were prepared by immunoSEQ multiplex PCR; TCRdb keeps only in-frame clonotypes and omits some of them. D and trimming come from the DNA, and the V and J calls and clone size come from that table. The repertoire holds roughly 380,000 clones, 70% to 90% seen once, with around 1.5% in the top ten. While infection was still active, Seattle patients were enrolled and then followed longitudinally. Germline CDR1 and CDR2: MGHRA and YSYEKL. This CDR3 has 16 residues. V was trimmed by 0 bases and J by 0 bases, leaving 9 bases between them.

The chain links TRBV4-1 to TRBJ2-1; D possibly corresponds to TRBD2 (6 bases). This TCR came from a woman between 40 and 50 years old with COVID-19, enrolled during active disease. The specimen was peripheral blood. Here the CDR3 reads CASSQEAGLSYNEQFF. For the CDR3, the DNA is TGCGCCAGCAGCCAAGAGGCGGGGCTCTCCTACAATGAGCAGTTCTTC.